The 21 T cell receptor beta chains in this list originate from one sample, sequenced in a study of T cells after posttransplantation cyclophosphamide. Measured with immunoSEQ multiplex PCR; TCRdb has only the in-frame clones, and not every one. The sample holds tens of thousands of clones, roughly 70% seen once. Sequenced input: memory CD4+ T cells sorted from PBMCs. Source of these receptors: a woman aged 55-75 years in good health, CMV-negative, and a related stem cell transplant donor.

CDR3 DNA sequence: TGTGCCAGCAGCTTAGTCACAGGGAATAAGGGGGCCAACGTCCTGACTTTC. Its translation: CASSLVTGNKGANVLTF. The V gene is TRBV5-4, the J gene TRBJ2-6; maybe TRBD1 (6 bases). Germline V gene sequence: CDR1 SGHNT, CDR2 YYREEE (reference sequence). V dropped 2 bases and J dropped 4 bases, with 16 bases sitting between them. The CDR3 is made up of 17 amino acids.

Written as DNA, the CDR3 is TGTGCCAGCAGTGATTCCGGGAACAGGGGGCTTTGGAGCAATCAGCCCCAGCATTTT. Protein: CASSDSGNRGLWSNQPQHF. The J gene is TRBJ1-5, the V gene TRBV6-1; 9 bases align to TRBD1. V lost 3 bases, J lost 1 base, and 13 bases stayed unmatched. The CDR3 consists of 19 residues. The germline V gene has CDR1 MNHNS and CDR2 SASEGT.

The V call is TRBV6-5, the J call TRBJ1-2; 9 bases agree with TRBD1. The germline CDR1 and CDR2 sequences are MNHEY and SVGAGI. The CDR3 is 15 residues long. The junction had 7 bases not matched to a gene; V was cut back by 5 bases and J by 3 bases. The CDR3 bases are TGTGCCAGCAGTAAAACAGGGGGCGTCGACTATGGCTACACCTTC. It specifies CASSKTGGVDYGYTF.

The V call is TRBV27, the J call TRBJ2-1; 9 nucleotides match TRBD2. J lost 3 bases, V lost 5 bases, and 5 bases had no gene match. The CDR3 covers 15 residues. Germline V lookup: CDR1 MNHEY, CDR2 SMNVEV (reference sequence). CDR3 DNA sequence: TGTGCCAGCAGTCCCGGGACTAGCTTCTACAATGAGCAGTTCTTC. It codes for CASSPGTSFYNEQFF.

This clone came up a few times. The genes are TRBV11-2 and TRBJ2-1; weak D call: TRBD2 (6 bases). V gave up 3 bases and J gave up 0 bases, with 12 bases separating them. CDR1 is SGHAT, CDR2 FQNNGV, per germline. The CDR3 runs 16 residues. CDR3 coding DNA: TGTGCCAGCAGCTTTGGACGGGGGAGCTCCTACAATGAGCAGTTCTTC. As protein: CASSFGRGSSYNEQFF. Using reference TRBV11-2 and TRBJ2-1 for the parts outside the CDR3, the full variable domain is EAGVAQSPRYKIIEKRQSVAFWCNPISGHATLYWYQQILGQGPKLLIQFQNNGVVDDSQLPKDRFSAERLKGVDSTLKIQPAKLEDSAVYLCASSFGRGSSYNEQFFGPGTRLTVL.

The chain joins TRBV27 to TRBJ1-4; D is possibly TRBD1 (5 bases). This CDR3 contains 15 residues. V gave up 5 bases and J gave up 2 bases, with 12 bases separating them. CDR1 is MNHEY and CDR2 is SMNVEV in the germline V gene (reference sequence). CDR3 sequence (DNA): TGTGCCAGCAGTGCCTACGGGGGGACTAATGAAAAACTGTTTTTT. Translation: CASSAYGGTNEKLFF.

The chain is built from TRBV7-3 and TRBJ1-5; D not certain. This CDR3 comprises 15 residues. Per the germline V gene, CDR1 is SGHTA and CDR2 is FQGTGA. Trimming pared 6 bases from V and 2 bases from J, leaving 14 bases between. The CDR3 spells CASRPPGYRNQPQHF. The CDR3 DNA follows: TGTGCCAGCAGACCTCCGGGTTATCGCAATCAGCCCCAGCATTTT.

The rearrangement joins TRBV19 to TRBJ1-2, with D unresolved. The germline V gene encodes CDR1 LNHDA and CDR2 SQIVND (reference sequence). The CDR3 sequence is 13 residues long. Between the trimmed V and J ends, which lost 3 bases and 8 bases, there was a span of 13 bases. The CDR3 DNA reads as TGTGCCAGTAGTATCCAGGAGGTACCCGGCTACACCTTC. It specifies CASSIQEVPGYTF.

CDR3: CASSQTGELFF. CDR3 nucleotide sequence: TGCGCCAGCAGTCAAACCGGGGAGCTGTTTTTT. The chain recombines TRBV10-2 with TRBJ2-2; no definite D call. Looked up from germline, CDR1 is WSHSY and CDR2 is SAAADI. The CDR3 contains 11 residues. The ends were cut back, 5 bases at V and 5 bases at J, with 3 bases in the middle.

The chain is built from TRBV27 and TRBJ2-5; 7 bases agree with TRBD2. Germline V CDR1 and CDR2: MNHEY, SMNVEV (reference sequence). The V segment lost 9 bases and the J segment 0 bases; nucleotides outside the gene matches: 7. CDR3 length equals 14 residues. As DNA, the CDR3 is TGTGCCAGTGGCGGGAGCCCGTACCAAGAGACCCAGTACTTC. Protein: CASGGSPYQETQYF.

This clone was seen a few times. The CDR3 bases are TGCGCCAGCAGCTTGGAGACAGGTTACTCTGGAAACACCATATATTTT. Residues: CASSLETGYSGNTIYF. The genes are TRBV5-1 and TRBJ1-3, with D perhaps matching TRBD1 (6 bases). Germline V gene lookup returns CDR1 SGHRS and CDR2 YFSETQ. The CDR3 consists of 16 residues. Trimming removed 0 bases from V and 0 bases from J, with 10 bases in between.

This clone occurred a few times. This chain joins TRBV14 and TRBJ1-4; D is possibly TRBD1 (6 bases). This CDR3 contains 13 residues. The V gene's germline CDR1 is SGHDN and CDR2 FVKESK. Trimming shortened V by 4 bases and J by 8 bases, and 11 bases separated the two germline ends. CDR3 protein: CASSRGRMEKLFF. The CDR3 DNA sequence: TGTGCCAGCAGCCGGGGGCGGATGGAAAAACTGTTTTTT.

The V call is TRBV30, the J call TRBJ2-3, with no clear D. The CDR3 has 12 residues. The germline CDR1 and CDR2 sequences are GTSNPN and SVGIG (reference sequence). V shed 5 bases and J shed 0 bases, with 6 bases lying between them. CDR3 in DNA: TGTGCCTGGGCGTATAGCACAGATACGCAGTATTTT. Its translation is CAWAYSTDTQYF.

The chain links TRBV7-8 to TRBJ2-2; D is unclear. Germline V lookup: CDR1 SGHVS, CDR2 FQNEAQ. The CDR3 contains 14 residues. V was cut by 1 base and J by 4 bases, with 7 bases left in between. CDR3 coding DNA: TGTGCCAGCAGCTTAGGTCTAGTCACCGGGGAGCTGTTTTTT. It is translated as CASSLGLVTGELFF.

CDR3 residues: CASSSGTDNSPLHF. The CDR3 nucleotides read TGTGCCAGCAGTTCCGGGACAGATAATTCACCCCTCCACTTT. The rearrangement uses TRBV5-5 and TRBJ1-6; 7 nucleotides match TRBD1. The V gene's germline CDR1 is SGHKS and CDR2 YYEKEE (reference sequence). There are 14 residues in the CDR3. Losses at the gene ends were 5 bases for V and 5 bases for J; bases not matched to a gene: 4.

The chain has TRBV19 and TRBJ1-2; 8 bases map to TRBD1. The CDR3 totals 22 residues. Germline trimming cut 6 bases from V and 0 bases from J; bases unmatched to any gene: 27. Germline V CDR1 and CDR2: LNHDA, SQIVND (reference sequence). CDR3 sequence (DNA): TGTGCCAGTAGCGATGACTCCTGGAGACTCCGGGACAGGAAGAATCCTAACTATGGCTACACCTTC. Protein product: CASSDDSWRLRDRKNPNYGYTF.

This chain connects TRBV5-5 to TRBJ1-3; possibly TRBD1 for D (5 bases). V dropped 3 bases and J dropped 3 bases, with 16 bases sitting between them. The length of the CDR3 is 16 residues. The germline gives CDR1 SGHKS, CDR2 YYEKEE (reference sequence). CDR3 loop: CASSSGLLRGGNTIYF. The CDR3 bases are TGTGCCAGCAGCTCGGGACTTCTCCGAGGTGGAAACACCATATATTTT.

The J gene is TRBJ2-1, the V gene TRBV7-9, with TRBD2 identical over 11 bases. Germline CDR1 is SEHNR and CDR2 is FQNEAQ (reference sequence). V trimming: 4 bases; J trimming: 4 bases; junction bases outside the gene matches: 6. There are 16 residues in the CDR3. This chain's CDR3 is CASSSNLAGGYNEQFF. The CDR3 nucleotides read TGTGCCAGCAGCTCCAATCTAGCGGGGGGATACAATGAGCAGTTCTTC.

This clone was detected once. This chain links TRBV6-1 with TRBJ1-5; a weak D match, TRBD1 (5 bases). CDR3 length: 14 residues. From germline, CDR1 is MNHNS and CDR2 SASEGT. V was shortened by 6 bases and J by 7 bases, with 16 bases between the two germline ends. The CDR3 is CASSYRQTDQPQHF. Written as DNA, the CDR3 is TGTGCCAGCAGCTATAGACAGACCGACCAGCCCCAGCATTTT.

This clone occurred a few times. J is TRBJ2-1 and V is TRBV2; TRBD2 aligns across 11 bases. CDR1 and CDR2 from the germline V gene are SNHLY and FYNNEI. V lost 1 base, J lost 4 bases, and 0 bases stayed unmatched. The CDR3 runs to 15 residues. CDR3 DNA: TGTGCCAGCAGTGAAGGGACTAGCGGGTACAATGAGCAGTTCTTC. Amino acid sequence: CASSEGTSGYNEQFF.

This chain joins TRBV10-3 and TRBJ2-2; 13 nucleotides line up with TRBD2. In germline, CDR1 is ENHRY, CDR2 SYGVKD. The ends lost 6 bases at V and 6 bases at J; junction bases unmatched: 1. This CDR3 has 14 residues. CDR3 sequence reads: CAIRTSGGAGELFF. CDR3 nucleotide sequence: TGTGCCATCAGAACTAGCGGGGGGGCCGGGGAGCTGTTTTTT.